This passage covers 31 T cell receptor beta chains from one sample sequenced in a study of identical twins. Each CDR3 protein gets one entry after TCRdb re-called the 5' RACE reads with MiXCR. The sample lists roughly 500,000 distinct CDR3 sequences; less than 25% were seen once. This sample also belongs to another study, concerning T cells expressing NK-cell markers.

The sample was CD4+ T cells sorted from blood. All receptors derive from a woman younger than 30 in good health.

This sequence joins TRBV29-1 and TRBJ2-7; D is possibly TRBD1 (5 bases). The germline V gene has CDR1 SQVTM and CDR2 ANQGSEA. V lost 6 bases, J lost 6 bases, and 18 bases lay in between. The CDR3 has 13 residues. The CDR3 bases are TGCAGCGTGGGTAGGGGATCTTTCTCCGAGCAGTACTTC. This gives the protein CSVGRGSFSEQYF.

The V call is TRBV20-1, the J call TRBJ2-3; a weak D match, TRBD2 (6 bases). Trimming left V 2 bases short and J 2 bases short, with 11 bases between. This CDR3 is built from 14 residues. Germline V gene sequence: CDR1 DFQATT, CDR2 SNEGSKA (reference sequence). The CDR3: CSARRDLITDTQYF. CDR3 coding DNA: TGCAGTGCTAGACGGGACTTGATCACAGATACGCAGTATTTT.

The table lists this clonotype with a few counts. The V and J genes are TRBV20-1 and TRBJ2-5; the D is unclear. This CDR3 contains 14 residues. Germline CDR1 reads DFQATT; CDR2 reads SNEGSKA (reference sequence). V was pared by 5 bases and J by 4 bases, with 17 bases between. CDR3 loop: CSAPHPRTGETQYF. The CDR3 DNA sequence: TGCAGTGCTCCTCACCCTCGGACGGGAGAGACCCAGTACTTC.

This chain joins TRBV6-6 and TRBJ1-5; D not resolved. CDR3 length equals 12 residues. Germline values: CDR1 MNHNY, CDR2 SVGAGI (reference sequence). The V and J ends lost 8 bases and 7 bases respectively, with 12 bases between them. DNA of the CDR3: TGTGCCAGCCAAGGCGCGGGGCAGCCCCAGCATTTT. Translation gives CASQGAGQPQHF.

Only a few counts were recorded for this clonotype. CDR3 in amino acids: CASSTTLGAFF. DNA of the CDR3: TGTGCCAGCAGCACGACCTTAGGAGCTTTCTTT. This sequence joins TRBV7-9 and TRBJ1-1; D gene uncertain. The CDR3 consists of 11 residues. Germline CDR1 SEHNR, CDR2 FQNEAQ (reference sequence). Trimming stripped 5 bases from V and 10 bases from J, with 11 bases between.

This sequence joins TRBV12-3 or TRBV12-4 and TRBJ2-2; tentative D call: TRBD2 (5 bases). V shed 8 bases and J shed 2 bases, with 18 bases lying between them. The CDR3 has 16 amino acids. CDR3 sequence: CASQAVVSVNTGELFF. CDR3 DNA sequence: TGTGCCAGCCAAGCGGTAGTTTCGGTTAACACCGGGGAGCTGTTTTTT.

The rearrangement uses TRBV5-8 and TRBJ1-1; D not certain. The CDR3 loop spans 15 amino acids. Germline V gene data show CDR1 as SGHTS and CDR2 as YDEGEE. Between the trimmed V and J ends, which lost 5 bases and 3 bases, there was a span of 17 bases. CDR3 in DNA: TGTGCCAGCAGTCATATCTTAGAGTCGGACACTGAAGCTTTCTTT. Translation: CASSHILESDTEAFF.

The chain is built from TRBV29-1 and TRBJ2-7; D might be TRBD1 or TRBD2, each matching 5 bases. Germline V CDR1 and CDR2: SQVTM, ANQGSEA. Trimming stripped 4 bases from V and 7 bases from J, with 11 bases between. This CDR3 has 11 amino acids. The CDR3 region is CSVGEGKEQYF. DNA of the CDR3: TGCAGCGTTGGAGAGGGGAAAGAGCAGTACTTC.

The chain uses TRBV6-1 and TRBJ2-7; 8 positions agree with TRBD1. From germline, CDR1 is MNHNS and CDR2 SASEGT. V shed 7 bases, J shed 6 bases, and the junction held 11 bases outside the gene matches. The CDR3 covers 14 residues. DNA for the CDR3: TGTGCCAGCAAAAGGGGCCAGGGGGCTGGCGAGCAGTACTTC. It is translated as CASKRGQGAGEQYF.

This clonotype has a handful of counts. Mismatch with germline at one junction end may stem from a read error. The V call is TRBV4-3, the J call TRBJ1-2; maybe TRBD1 (5 bases). Germline CDR1 LGHNA, CDR2 YSLEER. The length of the CDR3 is 11 residues. The CDR3 here is CASSLQGPLAF. CDR3 DNA: TGCGCCAGCAGCCTCCAGGGTCCCCTCGCCTTC.

Ten or more counts support this clonotype. The CDR3 DNA follows: TGTGCCAGCAGTTTGGGTGGAGTGCTACGAGGGCAGTACTTC. Residues: CASSLGGVLRGQYF. The rearrangement joins TRBV12-3 or TRBV12-4 to TRBJ2-7; D ambiguous. Trimming removed 3 bases from V and 9 bases from J, with 18 bases in between. CDR3 length equals 14 residues.

The sample holds a few counts of this clonotype. The CDR3 bases are TGCAGTGCTGCCCTGACTAGCGGGGGGTCCACAGATACGCAGTATTTT. Its protein is CSAALTSGGSTDTQYF. This sequence joins TRBV20-1 and TRBJ2-3, with 13 bases fitting TRBD2. The CDR3 has 16 residues. Trimming took 5 bases from V and 2 from J; bases not matched to a gene: 7. Germline CDR1 is DFQATT and CDR2 is SNEGSKA (reference sequence).

The rearrangement links TRBV24-1 to TRBJ2-2, with D possibly being TRBD1 or TRBD2 (5 bases each). Germline-derived CDR1 and CDR2 are KGHDR and SFDVKD. Trimming took off 4 bases at V and 14 bases at J, with 16 bases between the two ends. This CDR3 is 13 amino acids long. For the CDR3, the DNA is TGTGCCACCAGTGACCCGGGACGGGGATCTCTGTTTTTT. Translating it yields CATSDPGRGSLFF.

The chain combines TRBV6-2 or TRBV6-3 with TRBJ2-3; no reliable D call. V was shortened by 10 bases and J by 4 bases, with 18 bases between the two germline ends. The germline V gene encodes CDR1 MNHEY and CDR2 SVGEGT. The CDR3 extends over 14 amino acids. The CDR3 here is CATRTRSTADTQYF. The CDR3 nucleotides are TGTGCCACCCGAACGAGGAGTACCGCAGATACGCAGTATTTT.

The V and J genes are TRBV28 and TRBJ1-2, with D possibly TRBD1 on 5 matching bases. Germline V gene data show CDR1 as MDHEN and CDR2 as SYDVKM. The CDR3 sequence is 14 residues long. Trimming took 6 bases from V and 6 from J, leaving 17 bases between them. This chain's CDR3 is CASSVSGSGHGYTF. CDR3 in DNA: TGTGCCAGCAGCGTTTCTGGGTCGGGGCATGGCTACACCTTC.

This clonotype showed up just a few times. The chain carries TRBV15 and TRBJ1-2; TRBD1 aligns across 8 bases. The V segment lost 3 bases and the J segment 4 bases; nucleotides outside the gene matches: 10. Germline lookup yields CDR1 LNHNV and CDR2 YYDKDF (reference sequence). The CDR3 spans 16 residues. CDR3 in amino acids: CATSSDPRGRPYGYTF. DNA for the CDR3: TGTGCCACCAGCAGCGACCCCAGGGGGCGGCCCTATGGCTACACCTTC.

V and J are TRBV10-3 and TRBJ1-1, with D possibly TRBD1 on 6 matching bases. CDR3 length: 12 amino acids. Trimming removed 4 bases at V and 7 bases at J, with 10 bases between. CDR1 and CDR2 (germline): ENHRY, SYGVKD. The CDR3 is CAISGRTDEAFF. The CDR3 DNA is TGTGCCATCAGTGGGAGGACAGATGAAGCTTTCTTT.

This clonotype has only a few counts. The gene calls are TRBV20-1 and TRBJ1-2; D gene uncertain. The CDR3 runs 15 residues. Germline V gives CDR1 DFQATT, CDR2 SNEGSKA (reference sequence). V dropped 0 bases and J dropped 2 bases, with 13 bases sitting between them. CDR3: CSARERQARNYGYTF. CDR3 coding DNA: TGCAGTGCTAGAGAACGTCAGGCGCGAAACTATGGCTACACCTTC.

The chain employs TRBV4-2 and TRBJ2-1; 10 bases match TRBD2. The V and J ends lost 1 base and 7 bases, in that order; junction bases with no gene match: 7. This CDR3 region has 16 residues. CDR1 is LGHNA, CDR2 YNFKEQ, per germline. CDR3 loop: CASSQASGGAENEQFF. CDR3 nucleotide sequence: TGTGCCAGCAGCCAAGCGAGCGGGGGGGCCGAGAATGAGCAGTTCTTC.

This clonotype appeared a few times. The chain joins TRBV7-9 to TRBJ2-2; 8 bases match TRBD1. From germline, CDR1 is SEHNR and CDR2 FQNEAQ (reference sequence). The CDR3 sequence is 17 residues long. V lost 10 bases, J lost 2 bases, and 15 bases stayed unmatched. The CDR3 DNA follows: TGTGCCATCGCCGCCCGCAGGGGGCTCACAAACACCGGGGAGCTGTTTTTT. It codes for CAIAARRGLTNTGELFF.

The chain carries TRBV6-1 and TRBJ1-4; no clear D gene. The V gene lost 6 bases and the J gene lost 8 bases, with 19 bases spanning the gap. The CDR3 loop spans 15 amino acids. From germline, CDR1 is MNHNS and CDR2 SASEGT. Here the CDR3 DNA reads TGTGCCAGCAGGCCGGGTTTCCGGGGAAACGAAAAACTGTTTTTT. It translates to CASRPGFRGNEKLFF.

This clonotype has a handful of counts. The rearrangement joins TRBV18 to TRBJ2-2; D gene ambiguous. This CDR3 is 16 amino acids long. Germline V gene sequence: CDR1 KGHSH, CDR2 LQKENI. V lost 4 bases to trimming and J lost 0 bases, with 12 bases between them. The CDR3 region is CASSLSDFANTGELFF. The CDR3 coding sequence is TGTGCCAGCTCACTGTCCGATTTCGCGAACACCGGGGAGCTGTTTTTT.

The V and J genes are TRBV7-9 and TRBJ2-1, with 9 bases that match TRBD2. V was clipped by 5 bases and J by 5 bases; unmatched bases: 10. Looked up from germline, CDR1 is SEHNR and CDR2 is FQNEAQ (reference sequence). The CDR3 contains 16 residues. The DNA of the CDR3 is TGTGCCAGCAGCCACAAATTACTAGCGGGCCACAATGAGCAGTTCTTC. It translates to CASSHKLLAGHNEQFF. Full variable domain (rest looked up from reference TRBV7-9 and TRBJ2-1): DTGVSQNPRHKITKRGQNVTFRCDPISEHNRLYWYRQTLGQGPEFLTYFQNEAQLEKSRLLSDRFSAERPKGSFSTLEIQRTEQGDSAMYLCASSHKLLAGHNEQFFGPGTRLTVL.

This rearrangement joins TRBV12-3 or TRBV12-4 to TRBJ2-3; 14 bases map to TRBD2. The junction had 12 bases not matched to a gene; V was cut back by 6 bases and J by 4 bases. The CDR3 covers 18 residues. The CDR3 nucleotides are TGTGCCAGCAGATCTACCGGGACTAGCGGGAGAGGGGCAGATACGCAGTATTTT. Its protein product is CASRSTGTSGRGADTQYF.

This clonotype was recorded a few times. V is TRBV5-6 and J is TRBJ1-2; no firm D call. Trimming pared 2 bases from V and 2 bases from J, leaving 4 bases between. There are 12 residues in the CDR3. Germline V gives CDR1 SGHDT, CDR2 YYEEEE. The CDR3 nucleotides read TGTGCCAGCAGCTTAATGAACTATGGCTACACCTTC. Its translation is CASSLMNYGYTF.

The J gene is TRBJ2-1, the V gene TRBV20-1; 8 bases align to TRBD2. Looked up from germline, CDR1 is DFQATT and CDR2 is SNEGSKA (reference sequence). V lost 5 bases and J lost 7; bases outside the gene matches: 13. This CDR3 contains 15 residues. The CDR3 DNA is TGCAGTGCTCCCCCCCAAGGTCTAGCGGGTAATGAGCAGTTCTTC. Amino acid sequence: CSAPPQGLAGNEQFF.

The table lists this clonotype with a few counts. The junction shows a germline mismatch at one end, possibly a read error. The chain is built from TRBV20-1 and TRBJ2-3; D could derive from TRBD1 or TRBD2 (6 bases each). The CDR3 is 16 residues long. CDR1 DFQATT and CDR2 SNEGSKA come from the germline V gene (reference sequence). The CDR3: CSARDGARGHEDTQYF. The CDR3 DNA is TGCAGCGCTAGAGATGGGGCACGGGGGCATGAAGATACGCAGTATTTT.

In its sample, this clonotype was seen a few times. The chain links TRBV12-5 to TRBJ1-1, with D uncertain. V was clipped by 5 bases and J by 4 bases, with 14 bases between them. This CDR3 is built from 14 residues. The germline gives CDR1 LGHNT, CDR2 FRNRAP. The CDR3 bases are TGTGCTAGTGGTATGACCGGAGGCGGCACTGAAGCTTTCTTT. It yields the protein CASGMTGGGTEAFF.

A few counts support this clonotype. The chain employs TRBV7-9 and TRBJ2-3; TRBD1 agrees at 8 bases. The germline V gene encodes CDR1 SEHNR and CDR2 FQNEAQ (reference sequence). The CDR3 totals 13 residues. Trimming took 2 bases from V and 6 from J; bases not matched to a gene: 1. The CDR3: CASSLRDRDTQYF. CDR3 nucleotide sequence: TGTGCCAGCAGCTTAAGGGACAGGGATACGCAGTATTTT.

This chain connects TRBV6-5 to TRBJ2-3; D is perhaps TRBD2 (6 bases). Germline CDR1 and CDR2: MNHEY and SVGAGI. The CDR3 extends over 12 amino acids. V lost 9 bases, J lost 6 bases, and 13 bases lay in between. This CDR3 reads CASGAGGDTQYF. CDR3 bases: TGTGCCAGTGGGGCAGGAGGGGATACGCAGTATTTT.

V usage is TRBV5-1 and J usage is TRBJ1-4; D is undetermined. The CDR3 is 13 amino acids. The V gene's germline CDR1 is SGHRS and CDR2 YFSETQ. The germline V and J ends were trimmed by 2 bases and 7 bases, with 9 bases remaining between them. The chain's CDR3 is CASSFYGAEKLFF. CDR3 in DNA: TGCGCCAGCAGCTTTTATGGCGCTGAAAAACTGTTTTTT.